This T cell receptor (beta chain) was sequenced during a study of breast tumors, draining lymph nodes, adjacent tissues. Germline CDR1 reads SGHTA; CDR2 reads FQGTGA. The CDR3 loop spans 13 amino acids. Trimming removed 2 bases from V and 6 bases from J; junction bases left unmatched: 1. On this clonotype: What it binds is unknown.

TCRdb ran MiXCR on the multiplex PCR reads and lists one entry per CDR3 protein. This table holds some 120,000 distinct CDR3 sequences, 15% to 20% found once. Breast cancer patients provided tissue from their axillary draining lymph nodes. Whole-study results and caveats: Compared with lymph nodes, tumors were less diverse; compared with nontumor tissue, more.

Input material: axillary lymph node tissue. This chain connects TRBV7-3 to TRBJ2-3; 8 bases are a match to TRBD2. The TCR comes from a female donor with breast cancer. Some clones in this sample may be carry-over from other donors' samples. Written as DNA, the CDR3 is TGTGCCAGCAGCTTACGGGGGGGGGATACGCAGTATTTT. Protein: CASSLRGGDTQYF.